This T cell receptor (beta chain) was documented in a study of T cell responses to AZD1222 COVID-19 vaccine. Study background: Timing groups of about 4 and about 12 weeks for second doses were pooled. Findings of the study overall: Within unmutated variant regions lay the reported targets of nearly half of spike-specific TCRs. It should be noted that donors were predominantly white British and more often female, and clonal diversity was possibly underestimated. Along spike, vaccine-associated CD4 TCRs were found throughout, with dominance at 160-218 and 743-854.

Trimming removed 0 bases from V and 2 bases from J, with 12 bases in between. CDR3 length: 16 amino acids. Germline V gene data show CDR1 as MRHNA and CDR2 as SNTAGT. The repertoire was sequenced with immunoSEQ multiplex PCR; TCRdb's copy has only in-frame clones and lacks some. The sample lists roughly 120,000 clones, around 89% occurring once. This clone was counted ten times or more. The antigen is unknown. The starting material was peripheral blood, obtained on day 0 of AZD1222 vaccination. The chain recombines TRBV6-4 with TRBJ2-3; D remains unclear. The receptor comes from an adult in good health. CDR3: CASSDSPSSSTDTQYF. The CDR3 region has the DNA TGTGCCAGCAGTGACTCCCCCAGCTCCTCCACAGATACGCAGTATTTT.